This entry lists 21 T cell receptor beta chains sequenced from one sample in a study of graft-versus-host responses after intestinal transplantation. Assay used: immunoSEQ multiplex PCR; TCRdb lists only in-frame clones, some missing. The sample carries about 90,000 clones, around 93% recorded once. These receptors' targets are unknown. Here the sequenced sample was unstimulated CD8+ T cells sorted from spleen or lymph node cells, taken before transplant. These receptors all come from a human donor who was the organ donor for an intestinal transplant.

J is TRBJ2-7 and V is TRBV27, with D perhaps matching TRBD2 (7 bases). This CDR3 has 15 residues. Germline V gene data show CDR1 as MNHEY and CDR2 as SMNVEV (reference sequence). Trimming took off 2 bases at V and 3 bases at J, with 14 bases between the two ends. The CDR3: CASSLRGGPFYEQYF. CDR3 nucleotide sequence: TGTGCCAGCAGTTTAAGGGGGGGGCCTTTCTACGAGCAGTACTTC.

J is TRBJ2-7 and V is TRBV7-6; weak D call: TRBD2 (6 bases). In germline, CDR1 is SGHVS, CDR2 FNYEAQ. V was clipped by 4 bases and J by 5 bases, with 12 bases between them. The CDR3 runs to 13 residues. CDR3 sequence: CASSSPEGDEQYF. CDR3 nucleotide sequence: TGTGCCAGCAGCTCCCCGGAGGGCGACGAGCAGTACTTC.

The chain carries TRBV5-4 and TRBJ1-3; possibly TRBD1 for D (5 bases). This CDR3 comprises 14 residues. Germline V gene sequence: CDR1 SGHNT, CDR2 YYREEE (reference sequence). The V and J ends lost 6 bases and 2 bases respectively, with 12 bases between them. CDR3 bases: TGTGCCAGCATCGGGGGGGATGCTGGAAACACCATATATTTT. Its protein is CASIGGDAGNTIYF. Together with reference TRBV5-4 and TRBJ1-3, the CDR3 gives the full variable domain: ETGVTQSPTHLIKTRGQQVTLRCSSQSGHNTVSWYQQALGQGPQFIFQYYREEENGRGNFPPRFSGLQFPNYSSELNVNALELDDSALYLCASIGGDAGNTIYFGEGSWLTVV.

The genes are TRBV21-1 and TRBJ2-7; no check of the table's D call, TRBD2, against the DNA was made. TRBV21-1 is a recognized pseudogene. The CDR3 contains 17 residues. CDR3 region: CASSKALGAGVRNEQYF. CDR3 sequence (DNA): TGTGCCAGCAGCAAAGCCTTAGGGGCGGGAGTTAGGAACGAGCAGTACTTC.

The chain recombines TRBV5-1 with TRBJ2-1, with 10 bases matching TRBD2. The CDR3 is 13 residues long. V lost 7 bases, J lost 10 bases, and 8 bases stayed unmatched. Germline V gene lookup returns CDR1 SGHRS and CDR2 YFSETQ. CDR3 bases: TGCGCCAGCCGTAGCGGGGGGACCTACGAGCAGTTCTTC. Encoded protein: CASRSGGTYEQFF. Based on the CDR3 plus reference TRBV5-1 and TRBJ2-1, the full variable domain is KAGVTQTPRYLIKTRGQQVTLSCSPISGHRSVSWYQQTPGQGLQFLFEYFSETQRNKGNFPGRFSGRQFSNSRSEMNVSTLELGDSALYLCASRSGGTYEQFFGPGTRLTVL.

The chain combines TRBV5-4 with TRBJ1-2, with a possible D match to TRBD1 (5 bases). The CDR3 loop spans 14 amino acids. CDR1 and CDR2 (germline): SGHNT, YYREEE (reference sequence). Trimming took off 6 bases at V and 3 bases at J, with 15 bases between the two ends. The CDR3 DNA reads TGTGCCAGCACCGATACAGGATCCTACTATGGCTACACCTTC. Protein sequence: CASTDTGSYYGYTF.

The V call is TRBV11-1, the J call TRBJ2-3, with D uncertain. Germline V gene data show CDR1 as SGHAT and CDR2 as FQDESV (reference sequence). The CDR3 is 15 residues long. Trimming cost V 5 bases and J 0 bases, with 12 bases left between them. In DNA, the CDR3 is TGTGCCAGCAGCGAAACCCGTACTAGCACAGATACGCAGTATTTT. Translation: CASSETRTSTDTQYF. Complete variable domain (other parts from reference TRBV11-1 and TRBJ2-3): EAEVAQSPRYKITEKSQAVAFWCDPISGHATLYWYRQILGQGPELLVQFQDESVVDDSQLPKDRFSAERLKGVDSTLKIQPAELGDSAMYLCASSETRTSTDTQYFGPGTRLTVL.

The chain uses TRBV27 and TRBJ2-7, with D possibly being TRBD2 (5 bases). Looked up from germline, CDR1 is MNHEY and CDR2 is SMNVEV (reference sequence). With 6 bases removed from V and 2 bases from J, the gap between germline ends came to 11 bases. The CDR3 has 13 residues. The CDR3 region has the DNA TGTGCCAGCAGCCCCGACGGGACCTACGAGCAGTACTTC. Protein product: CASSPDGTYEQYF.

This chain joins TRBV5-1 and TRBJ1-1, with D possibly being TRBD1 (5 bases). The CDR3 length is 13 residues. The germline gives CDR1 SGHRS, CDR2 YFSETQ. With 4 bases removed from V and 6 bases from J, the gap between germline ends came to 13 bases. Here the CDR3 DNA reads TGCGCCAGCAGCATAGGGGTATTCGCTGAAGCTTTCTTT. It specifies CASSIGVFAEAFF.

This clone has just one count. This chain links TRBV28 with TRBJ2-7; D ambiguous. This CDR3 comprises 13 residues. Germline CDR1 and CDR2: MDHEN and SYDVKM. Trimming stripped 3 bases from V and 2 bases from J, with 8 bases between. The CDR3 region has the DNA TGTGCCAGCAGTTTTCGTGGCACCTACGAGCAGTACTTC. Amino acids: CASSFRGTYEQYF.

The chain recombines TRBV6-1 with TRBJ1-1; D remains ambiguous. Germline V gene lookup returns CDR1 MNHNS and CDR2 SASEGT. V lost 5 bases to trimming and J lost 1 base, with 11 bases between them. This CDR3 is 14 amino acids long. Written as DNA, the CDR3 is TGTGCCAGCAGTCGCTCATGGGCGAACACTGAAGCTTTCTTT. Translation gives CASSRSWANTEAFF.

The V and J genes are TRBV4-1 and TRBJ1-1, with 8 positions matching TRBD1. This CDR3 spans 16 amino acids. The germline gives CDR1 MGHRA, CDR2 YSYEKL. The trim removed 1 base at V and 6 bases at J, leaving 10 bases unmatched. Here the CDR3 reads CASSQALGQGSPEAFF. Written as DNA, the CDR3 is TGCGCCAGCAGCCAAGCTCTCGGACAGGGTAGCCCTGAAGCTTTCTTT.

The rearrangement uses TRBV5-5 and TRBJ2-3; 9 nucleotides align to TRBD2. The CDR3 length is 15 residues. Per germline, CDR1 SGHKS and CDR2 YYEKEE (reference sequence). The V gene end was trimmed by 4 bases and the J gene end by 2 bases; junction bases not matched to a gene: 5. The CDR3 nucleotides are TGTGCCAGCAGCCGCGGGGGGGGAGACACAGATACGCAGTATTTT. This translates into CASSRGGGDTDTQYF.

The chain has TRBV19 and TRBJ1-5; D might be TRBD1 (5 bases). There are 16 residues in the CDR3. V lost 7 bases, J lost 2 bases, and 18 bases lay in between. CDR1 is LNHDA and CDR2 is SQIVND in the germline V gene (reference sequence). CDR3 region: CASMPSMGPGNQPQHF. CDR3 nucleotide sequence: TGTGCCAGTATGCCCTCGATGGGGCCAGGCAATCAGCCCCAGCATTTT.

This sequence joins TRBV4-3 and TRBJ2-7; D remains unclear. Looked up from germline, CDR1 is LGHNA and CDR2 is YSLEER. The CDR3 spans 14 residues. V shed 0 bases and J shed 4 bases, with 10 bases lying between them. The CDR3 region has the DNA TGCGCCAGCAGCCAAGATCGAGGCGAATACGAGCAGTACTTC. It codes for CASSQDRGEYEQYF.

The J gene is TRBJ2-7, the V gene TRBV19; the match to TRBD2 covers 8 bases. Germline trimming cut 4 bases from V and 0 bases from J; bases unmatched to any gene: 8. Germline CDR1 and CDR2: LNHDA and SQIVND (reference sequence). The CDR3 sequence is 16 residues long. The CDR3 here is CASSSNVLADSYEQYF. The DNA for the CDR3 is TGTGCCAGTAGTAGTAATGTACTAGCGGACTCCTACGAGCAGTACTTC.

The rearrangement links TRBV6-5 to TRBJ1-4, with unresolved D. Germline assignment: CDR1 MNHEY and CDR2 SVGAGI. This CDR3 region has 14 residues. The V gene lost 5 bases and the J gene lost 15 bases, with 22 bases spanning the gap. CDR3 bases: TGTGCCAGCAGTCCCACTGCTGACCGGGAGAGGTTGTTTTTT. Its translation is CASSPTADRERLFF.

The rearrangement joins TRBV7-3 to TRBJ2-1; 10 positions match TRBD2. From germline, CDR1 is SGHTA and CDR2 FQGTGA. CDR3 size: 16 residues. The junction had 6 bases not matched to a gene; V was cut back by 0 bases and J by 7 bases. CDR3 sequence: CASSLTSGLAENEQFF. CDR3 in DNA: TGTGCCAGCAGCTTAACGTCCGGACTAGCGGAAAATGAGCAGTTCTTC.

The J gene is TRBJ1-2, the V gene TRBV5-1, with D possibly being TRBD1 (6 bases). The CDR3 is 14 amino acids. V lost 4 bases, J lost 6 bases, and 16 bases lay in between. Germline CDR1 is SGHRS and CDR2 is YFSETQ. CDR3 coding DNA: TGCGCCAGCAGCAGAATACAGGGAGGGGATGGCTACACCTTC. It specifies CASSRIQGGDGYTF.

In this sample, this clone turned up once. The chain has TRBV6-4 and TRBJ2-2, with 8 bases lining up with TRBD1. V was pared by 10 bases and J by 6 bases, with 13 bases of the junction left unmatched. The CDR3 sequence is 15 residues long. The germline CDR1 and CDR2 sequences are MRHNA and SNTAGT. CDR3 sequence (DNA): TGTGCCACAAGACCGGGCAGGGGGCCCCCCGGGGAGCTGTTTTTT. Amino acid sequence: CATRPGRGPPGELFF.

The chain links TRBV12-2 to TRBJ2-5; whether TRBD2, the table's D call, matches the DNA was not checked. The end of the DNA fits TRBJ2-7 better, so the J call may be wrong. TRBV12-2 is listed as a pseudogene. The CDR3 is made up of 15 amino acids. The CDR3 protein is CASRFSGGLYYEQYF. In nucleotides, the CDR3 is TGTGCAAGTCGCTTTTCCGGGGGGCTTTACTACGAGCAGTACTTC.